The 12 T cell receptor beta chains listed next were all sequenced from one sample in a study of blood T cell repertoires in COVID-19. Sequencing used immunoSEQ multiplex PCR; TCRdb keeps in-frame clones, though not all of them. This sample has about 150,000 clones, with around 77% found just once. Sequenced: peripheral blood. Receptor source: a man between 50 and 59 years old with active or convalescent COVID-19.

V and J are TRBV4-1 and TRBJ1-2, with D maybe TRBD1 (5 bases). V lost 5 bases, J lost 2 bases, and 15 bases lay in between. Germline CDR1 reads MGHRA; CDR2 reads YSYEKL. The CDR3 loop spans 15 amino acids. The CDR3 here is CASSAGIRGNYGYTF. In nucleotides, the CDR3 is TGCGCCAGCAGCGCCGGTATTAGGGGCAACTATGGCTACACCTTC.

The chain combines TRBV5-1 with TRBJ2-5, with 9 bases aligning to TRBD1. This CDR3 has 15 amino acids. Germline CDR1 is SGHRS and CDR2 is YFSETQ. V was clipped by 7 bases and J by 5 bases; unmatched bases: 12. The CDR3 sequence is CASRARTGEAETQYF. The CDR3 DNA reads TGCGCCAGCCGGGCGAGGACAGGGGAGGCGGAGACCCAGTACTTC.

The chain employs TRBV10-1 and TRBJ2-1; the D gene is possibly TRBD2 (6 bases). The CDR3 sequence is 15 residues long. The germline CDR1 and CDR2 sequences are WNHNN and SYGVQD (reference sequence). Trimming stripped 2 bases from V and 9 bases from J, with 17 bases between. The CDR3 sequence: CASSEGGLQLGEQFF. For the CDR3, the DNA is TGCGCCAGCAGTGAGGGGGGACTCCAATTGGGTGAGCAGTTCTTC.

This clone was seen a single time. The V and J genes are TRBV28 and TRBJ2-7; D might be TRBD1 (6 bases). Per germline, CDR1 MDHEN and CDR2 SYDVKM. The length of the CDR3 is 14 residues. The germline V and J ends were trimmed by 3 bases and 2 bases, with 11 bases remaining between them. As DNA, the CDR3 is TGTGCCAGCAGTTTCCCCGGGACAACCTACGAGCAGTACTTC. Its translation: CASSFPGTTYEQYF.

CDR3 nucleotides: TGTGCCTGGAGTGTCTCCTTCTACGAGCAGTACTTC. Translation gives CAWSVSFYEQYF. The rearrangement links TRBV30 to TRBJ2-7, with D unclear. The germline gives CDR1 GTSNPN, CDR2 SVGIG (reference sequence). Trimming removed 0 bases from V and 3 bases from J, with 6 bases in between. CDR3 length: 12 residues.

This clone has just one count. The chain uses TRBV7-9 and TRBJ1-3; weak D call: TRBD1 (6 bases). This CDR3 spans 13 amino acids. V was cut by 5 bases and J by 4 bases, with 9 bases left in between. Germline CDR1 reads SEHNR; CDR2 reads FQNEAQ (reference sequence). CDR3 sequence reads: CASSLGQGNTIYF. The DNA of the CDR3 is TGTGCCAGCAGCCTAGGACAGGGAAACACCATATATTTT.

The chain uses TRBV7-9 and TRBJ2-7, with no clear D. Germline V gene sequence: CDR1 SEHNR, CDR2 FQNEAQ (reference sequence). The CDR3 extends over 14 amino acids. With 5 bases removed from V and 3 bases from J, the gap between germline ends came to 14 bases. In DNA, the CDR3 is TGTGCCAGCAGCCCCCGGAGAGGCGGCTACGAGCAGTACTTC. Translating it yields CASSPRRGGYEQYF.

This clone was counted once. In DNA, the CDR3 is TGCGCCAGCAGCTTGGTCGGGGGAGGGGTAGATACGCAGTATTTT. This sequence encodes CASSLVGGGVDTQYF. The chain uses TRBV5-1 and TRBJ2-3; TRBD2 matches 7 bases. Germline CDR1 SGHRS, CDR2 YFSETQ. This CDR3 region has 15 residues. J lost 5 bases, V lost 0 bases, and 6 bases had no gene match.

V is TRBV7-3 and J is TRBJ2-4; 9 bases are shared with TRBD2. The V segment lost 2 bases and the J segment 9 bases; nucleotides outside the gene matches: 5. Germline CDR1 and CDR2: SGHTA and FQGTGA. The CDR3 length is 14 residues. This CDR3 reads CASSLGLAGTIQYF. The CDR3 DNA reads as TGTGCCAGCAGCTTAGGCCTAGCGGGAACCATTCAGTACTTC.

This chain links TRBV9 with TRBJ2-7, with D possibly being TRBD2 (5 bases). Per the germline V gene, CDR1 is SGDLS and CDR2 is YYNGEE. This CDR3 spans 13 amino acids. V lost 4 bases, J lost 0 bases, and 8 bases lay in between. Written as DNA, the CDR3 is TGTGCCAGCAGCACCCGGGACTCCTACGAGCAGTACTTC. Protein sequence: CASSTRDSYEQYF.

This sequence joins TRBV9 and TRBJ2-7; 10 bases are shared with TRBD1. CDR1 SGDLS and CDR2 YYNGEE come from the germline V gene. V dropped 0 bases and J dropped 0; count of bases not matched to a gene: 3. This CDR3 is built from 16 residues. The CDR3 DNA is TGTGCCAGCAGCGTAGAGGGGACAGGGGTCTCCTACGAGCAGTACTTC. Its translation: CASSVEGTGVSYEQYF.

V is TRBV9 and J is TRBJ2-3, with 9 bases lining up with TRBD2. Germline assignment: CDR1 SGDLS and CDR2 YYNGEE. The CDR3 loop spans 14 amino acids. Losses at the gene ends were 4 bases for V and 6 bases for J; bases not matched to a gene: 6. CDR3 nucleotides: TGTGCCAGCAGCCCCGGACTAGCGACGGATACGCAGTATTTT. It yields the protein CASSPGLATDTQYF. The entire variable domain, with the rest obtained from reference TRBV9 and TRBJ2-3, is as follows: DSGVTQTPKHLITATGQRVTLRCSPRSGDLSVYWYQQSLDQGLQFLIQYYNGEERAKGNILERFSAQQFPDLHSELNLSSLELGDSALYFCASSPGLATDTQYFGPGTRLTVL.